This TCR beta chain was found in a study of blood T cell repertoires in COVID-19. Study background: Collection of acute and convalescent COVID-19 samples took place in the United States, Italy and Spain. T cells, B-cell-depleted T cells, or PBMCs provided the cDNA or gDNA that served as material.

Authors' methods: How many nucleated cells were present was estimated from reference gene primer amplification. Libraries were prepared by immunoSEQ multiplex PCR; TCRdb keeps only in-frame clonotypes and omits some of them. Clonal size and the V and J genes are those of that table, whereas D and trimming came from the DNA. The sample carries about 180,000 clones, roughly 88% recorded once. This CDR3 is 14 amino acids long. Germline V gene lookup returns CDR1 SGDLS and CDR2 YYNGEE. Trimming removed 0 bases at V and 3 bases at J, with 10 bases between. The TCR sequence derives from a woman over 75 with acute or convalescent COVID-19. The sequencing input was peripheral blood. V usage is TRBV9 and J usage is TRBJ2-7; D is uncertain. The CDR3 DNA sequence: TGTGCCAGCAGCGTAGGAGGTGAAGACTACGAGCAGTACTTC. Protein sequence: CASSVGGEDYEQYF. Supplemented by reference TRBV9 and TRBJ2-7, the full variable domain reads DSGVTQTPKHLITATGQRVTLRCSPRSGDLSVYWYQQSLDQGLQFLIQYYNGEERAKGNILERFSAQQFPDLHSELNLSSLELGDSALYFCASSVGGEDYEQYFGPGTRLTVT.